The T cell receptor (beta chain) described here comes from a study of blood T cells in healthy people across ages (dated by TCRdb to between 2014 and 2017). Study-level background: In model experiments, roughly one uniquely barcoded TCR beta cDNA molecule per two T cells was captured by template switching. Donors were grouped into four age groups: young (average roughly 16 years), middle-aged (39), aged (around 60) and long-lived (approximately 81). Using deep sequencing normalized with unique cDNA molecular identifiers, the study measured how TCR beta repertoire diversity changes with age. Donors of different ages were randomly distributed across sequencing lanes to avoid experimental bias. Two additional independent replicas of 1 million unique cDNA reads from the same blood draw were analyzed for two donors (one aged 18 to 30 and one aged 80 or older).

Details on this clonotype: It has no known antigen specificity. No base quality values were provided; no much bigger clone lies one nucleotide off.

The full study reports these points: Conclusive comparison of naive and antigen-experienced compartments was prevented by the profiling of bulk unsorted PBMCs. Observed TCR beta diversity correlated strongly with the percentage of naive T cells measured by flow cytometry. Because the CMV infection status of the donors was unknown, age-related changes in expanded clonotypes may potentially have been confounded. The long-lived group showed more naive CD4+ T cells, fewer expanded clones and increased TCR diversity than the aged group, suggesting age selection. Observed TCR beta diversity per million T cells fell roughly linearly with age, and a significant reduction was already apparent by age roughly 40. Estimates of total diversity from one million sequenced T cells were regarded as lower bounds and underestimates.

CDR1 and CDR2, looked up from the germline V gene (reference sequence), are DFQATT and SNEGSKA. The CDR3, cysteine through phenylalanine, is 15 amino acids long. Only the CDR3 part of the read is kept: 45 bases, read in frame from the first base. The method behind the library was 5' RACE. The sequencer listed for this sample is Illumina HiSeq 2500. A second PCR of 7 to 11 cycles was performed with a sample-barcoded 5' primer and a J-beta primer mix. A template-switch 5' adaptor carrying 12 random nucleotides introduced a unique molecular identifier onto each TCR beta cDNA molecule. At least 2.5 million CDR3-containing paired-end reads were obtained from each sample. First-strand cDNA synthesis was performed from all RNA using the Mint cDNA synthesis kit, with priming by a TRBC-specific oligonucleotide. All cDNA was treated with uracil-DNA glycosylase and then went through a first 18-cycle PCR with the universal primers M1SS and BC2_uni_R. The paper's data handling went like this. For normalization, 1 million high-quality reads, each with a distinct molecular identifier, were randomly selected from each sample. Reads with shared molecular identifiers were discarded instead of being binned into consensus sequences. MiTCR, with a Q25 quality threshold and the strictest error-elimination algorithm, was used for CDR3 identification, clonotype clustering and error correction. A nonparametric unseen species model using Euler transformation provided a lower-bound estimate of total TCR beta diversity. TCRdb ran its own pipeline on the public reads, namely fastp trimming at Q25 and MiXCR clone calling, and kept in-frame beta chains. Identical CDR3 protein sequences are pooled into one entry, listed with their most common genes and DNA. Here the V and J calls rest on TCRdb's processing, not on the authors' analysis. This sample gives over a million distinct CDR3 sequences in total; approximately 63% of them show up just once. The ten largest clones take up 6.5% to 8.5% of the sample.

Systemically healthy Caucasian individuals from Russia, around 38 in total and aged roughly 6 to 100 years, were included as donors. Each donor gave ten milliliters of peripheral blood, drawn into EDTA-treated Vacutainer tubes. Ficoll-Paque density-gradient centrifugation was used to isolate PBMCs, with at least 6 million per sample. Total RNA, at least 5.5 micrograms per sample, was extracted from PBMCs with Trizol reagent. For every donor, an aliquot of PBMCs went through flow cytometry to measure the percentages of naive CD45RAhigh/CD27high T cells. The clonotype was recovered from a man between 18 and 29 years old in good health. In this chain, TRBV20-1 is recombined with TRBJ2-4; 8 central bases correspond to TRBD1. The assigned J gene may be wrong: the sequence end matches TRBJ2-7 better. Sequenced input: blood. The CDR3 region has the sequence CSARPSDRASYEQYF. In nucleotide form, the sequence is TGCAGTGCTAGACCCTCGGACAGGGCGTCCTACGAGCAGTACTTC.